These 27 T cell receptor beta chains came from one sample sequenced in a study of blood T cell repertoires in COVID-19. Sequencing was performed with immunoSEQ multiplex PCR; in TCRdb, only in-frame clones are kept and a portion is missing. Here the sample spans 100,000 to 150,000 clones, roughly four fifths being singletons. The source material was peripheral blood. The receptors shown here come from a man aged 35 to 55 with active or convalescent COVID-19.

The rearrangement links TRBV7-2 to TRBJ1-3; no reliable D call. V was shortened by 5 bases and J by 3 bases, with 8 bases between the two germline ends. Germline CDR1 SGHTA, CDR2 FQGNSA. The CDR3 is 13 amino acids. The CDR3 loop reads CASSTSHGNTIYF. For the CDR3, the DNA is TGTGCCAGCAGCACTTCCCATGGAAACACCATATATTTT.

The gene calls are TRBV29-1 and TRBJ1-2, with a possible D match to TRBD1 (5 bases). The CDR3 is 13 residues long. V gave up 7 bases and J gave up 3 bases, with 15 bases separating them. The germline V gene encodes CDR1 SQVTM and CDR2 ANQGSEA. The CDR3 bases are TGCAGCGCCCGCGGGACCAGAGACTATGGCTACACCTTC. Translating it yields CSARGTRDYGYTF. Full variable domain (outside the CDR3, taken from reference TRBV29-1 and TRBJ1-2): SAVISQKPSRDICQRGTSLTIQCQVDSQVTMMFWYRQQPGQSLTLIATANQGSEATYESGFVIDKFPISRPNLTFSTLTVSNMSPEDSSIYLCSARGTRDYGYTFGSGTRLTVV.

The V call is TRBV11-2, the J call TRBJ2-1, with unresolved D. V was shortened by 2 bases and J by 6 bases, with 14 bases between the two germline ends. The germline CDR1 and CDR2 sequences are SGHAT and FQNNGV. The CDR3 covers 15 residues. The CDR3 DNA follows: TGTGCCAGCAGCTTAAATCATCTAGGCGTCAATGAGCAGTTCTTC. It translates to CASSLNHLGVNEQFF.

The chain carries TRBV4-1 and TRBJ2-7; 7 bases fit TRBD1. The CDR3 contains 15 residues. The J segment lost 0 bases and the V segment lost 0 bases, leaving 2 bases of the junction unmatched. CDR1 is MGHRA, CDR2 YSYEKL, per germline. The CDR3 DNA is TGCGCCAGCAGCCAAGAGGCAGGGGGCTCCTACGAGCAGTACTTC. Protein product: CASSQEAGGSYEQYF.

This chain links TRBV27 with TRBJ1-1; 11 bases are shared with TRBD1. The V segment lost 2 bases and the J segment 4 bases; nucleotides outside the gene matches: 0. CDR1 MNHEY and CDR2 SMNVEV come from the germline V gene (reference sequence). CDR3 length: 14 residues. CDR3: CASSLGTGGTEAFF. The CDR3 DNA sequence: TGTGCCAGCAGTTTAGGGACAGGGGGCACTGAAGCTTTCTTT.

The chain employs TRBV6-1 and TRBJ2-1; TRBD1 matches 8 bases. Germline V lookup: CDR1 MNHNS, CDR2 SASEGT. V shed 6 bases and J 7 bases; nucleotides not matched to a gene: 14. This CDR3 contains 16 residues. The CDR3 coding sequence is TGTGCCAGCAGCGAACTAATCGGACAGGGTTGGAATGAGCAGTTCTTC. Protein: CASSELIGQGWNEQFF.

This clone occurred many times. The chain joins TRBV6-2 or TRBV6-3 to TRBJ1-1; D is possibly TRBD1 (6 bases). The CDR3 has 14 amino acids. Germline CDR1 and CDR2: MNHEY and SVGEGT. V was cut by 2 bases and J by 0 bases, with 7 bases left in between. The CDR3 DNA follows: TGTGCCAGCAGTTACGGACAGCTGAACACTGAAGCTTTCTTT. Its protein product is CASSYGQLNTEAFF.

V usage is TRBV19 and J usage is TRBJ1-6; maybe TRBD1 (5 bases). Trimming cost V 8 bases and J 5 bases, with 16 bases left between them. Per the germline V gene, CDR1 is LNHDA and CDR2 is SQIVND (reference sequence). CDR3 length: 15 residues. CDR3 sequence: CASAQGMLDNSPLHF. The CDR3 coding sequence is TGTGCCAGTGCCCAGGGCATGTTGGATAATTCACCCCTCCACTTT.

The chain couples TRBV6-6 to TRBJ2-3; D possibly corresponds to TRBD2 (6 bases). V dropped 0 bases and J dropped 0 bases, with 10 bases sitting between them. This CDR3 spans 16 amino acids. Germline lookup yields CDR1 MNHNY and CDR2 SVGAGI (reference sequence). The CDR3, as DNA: TGTGCCAGCAGTTACTCTAGGCGGGGCAGCACAGATACGCAGTATTTT. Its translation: CASSYSRRGSTDTQYF.

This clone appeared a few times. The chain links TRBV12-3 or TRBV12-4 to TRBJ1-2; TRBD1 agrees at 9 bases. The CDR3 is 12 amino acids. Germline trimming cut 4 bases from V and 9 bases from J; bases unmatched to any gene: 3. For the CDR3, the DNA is TGTGCCAGCAGTTCCGGGACAGGGAGCTACACCTTC. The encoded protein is CASSSGTGSYTF.

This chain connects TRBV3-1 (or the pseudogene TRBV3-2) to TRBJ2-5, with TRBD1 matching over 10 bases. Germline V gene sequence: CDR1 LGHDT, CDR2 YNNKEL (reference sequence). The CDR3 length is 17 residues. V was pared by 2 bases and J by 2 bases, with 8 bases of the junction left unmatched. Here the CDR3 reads CASSQRWDRGLQETQYF. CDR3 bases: TGTGCCAGCAGCCAAAGGTGGGACAGGGGACTTCAAGAGACCCAGTACTTC.

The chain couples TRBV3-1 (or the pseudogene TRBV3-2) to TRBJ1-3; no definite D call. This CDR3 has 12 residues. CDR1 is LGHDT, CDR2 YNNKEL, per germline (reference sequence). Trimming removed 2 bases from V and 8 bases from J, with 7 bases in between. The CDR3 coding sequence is TGTGCCAGCAGCCAATTTACTGACACCATATATTTT. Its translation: CASSQFTDTIYF.

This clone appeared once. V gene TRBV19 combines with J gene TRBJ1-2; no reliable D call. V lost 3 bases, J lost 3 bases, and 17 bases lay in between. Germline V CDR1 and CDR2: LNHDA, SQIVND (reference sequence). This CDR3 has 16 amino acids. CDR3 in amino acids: CASSILAAGGDYGYTF. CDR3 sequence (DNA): TGTGCCAGTAGTATCCTGGCAGCGGGCGGGGACTATGGCTACACCTTC.

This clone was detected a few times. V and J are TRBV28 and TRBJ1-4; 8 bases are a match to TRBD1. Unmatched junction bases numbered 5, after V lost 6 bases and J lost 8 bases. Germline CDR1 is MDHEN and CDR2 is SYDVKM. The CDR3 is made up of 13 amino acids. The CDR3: CASRPGGQEKLFF. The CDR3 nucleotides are TGTGCCAGCAGACCAGGGGGCCAGGAAAAACTGTTTTTT. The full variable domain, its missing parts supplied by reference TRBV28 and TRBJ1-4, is DVKVTQSSRYLVKRTGEKVFLECVQDMDHENMFWYRQDPGLGLRLIYFSYDVKMKEKGDIPEGYSVSREKKERFSLILESASTNQTSMYLCASRPGGQEKLFFGSGTQLSVL.

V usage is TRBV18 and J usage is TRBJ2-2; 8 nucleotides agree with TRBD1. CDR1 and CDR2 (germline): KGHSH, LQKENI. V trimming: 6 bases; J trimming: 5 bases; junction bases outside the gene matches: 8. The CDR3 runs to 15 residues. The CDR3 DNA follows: TGTGCCAGCTCCCTCGGGACAGGTCGAACCGGGGAGCTGTTTTTT. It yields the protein CASSLGTGRTGELFF.

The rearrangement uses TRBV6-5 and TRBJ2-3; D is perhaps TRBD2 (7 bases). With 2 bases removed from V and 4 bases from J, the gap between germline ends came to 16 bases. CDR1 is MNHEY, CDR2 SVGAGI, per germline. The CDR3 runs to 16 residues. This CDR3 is CASSYGVGGGPDTQYF. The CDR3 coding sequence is TGTGCCAGCAGTTACGGGGTTGGCGGGGGCCCAGATACGCAGTATTTT.

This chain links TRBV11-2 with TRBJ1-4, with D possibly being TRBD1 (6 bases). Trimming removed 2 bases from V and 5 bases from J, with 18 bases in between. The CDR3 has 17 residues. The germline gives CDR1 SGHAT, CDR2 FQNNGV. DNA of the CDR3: TGTGCCAGCAGCTTAAGGCTTGCGGGCAGGGGAAATGAAAAACTGTTTTTT. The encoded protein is CASSLRLAGRGNEKLFF.

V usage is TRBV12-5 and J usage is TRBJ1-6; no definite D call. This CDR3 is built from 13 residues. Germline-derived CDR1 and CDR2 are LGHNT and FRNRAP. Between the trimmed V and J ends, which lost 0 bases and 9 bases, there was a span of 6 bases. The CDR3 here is CASGLVGGSPLHF. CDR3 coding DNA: TGTGCTAGTGGTTTGGTAGGAGGTTCACCCCTCCACTTT.

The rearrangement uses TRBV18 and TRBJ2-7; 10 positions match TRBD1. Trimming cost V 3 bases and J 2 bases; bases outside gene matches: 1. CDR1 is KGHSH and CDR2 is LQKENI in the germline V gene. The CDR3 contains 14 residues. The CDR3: CASSPGQGAYEQYF. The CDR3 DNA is TGTGCCAGCTCACCCGGACAGGGGGCCTACGAGCAGTACTTC.

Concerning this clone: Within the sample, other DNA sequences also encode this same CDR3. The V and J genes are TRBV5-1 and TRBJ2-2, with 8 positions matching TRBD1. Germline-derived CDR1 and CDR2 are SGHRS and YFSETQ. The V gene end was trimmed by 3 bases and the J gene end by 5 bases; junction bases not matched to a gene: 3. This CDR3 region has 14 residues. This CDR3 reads CASSSGQGTGELFF. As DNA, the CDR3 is TGCGCCAGCAGCTCAGGACAGGGAACCGGGGAGCTGTTTTTT.

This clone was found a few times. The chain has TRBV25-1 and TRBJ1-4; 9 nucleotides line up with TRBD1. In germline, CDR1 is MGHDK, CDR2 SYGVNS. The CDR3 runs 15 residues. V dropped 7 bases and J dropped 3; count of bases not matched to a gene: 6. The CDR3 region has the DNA TGTGCCAGCAACCCTGACAGGGGGGCTAATGAAAAACTGTTTTTT. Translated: CASNPDRGANEKLFF.

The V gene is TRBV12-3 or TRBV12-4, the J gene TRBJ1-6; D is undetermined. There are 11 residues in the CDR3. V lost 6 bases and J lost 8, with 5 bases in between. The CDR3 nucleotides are TGTGCCAGCAGGAGGGATTCACCCCTCCACTTT. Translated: CASRRDSPLHF.

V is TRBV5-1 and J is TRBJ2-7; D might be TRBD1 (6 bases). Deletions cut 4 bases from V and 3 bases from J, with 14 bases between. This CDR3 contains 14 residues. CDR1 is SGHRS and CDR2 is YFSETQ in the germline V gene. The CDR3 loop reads CASSTRDKLYEQYF. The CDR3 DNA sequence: TGCGCCAGCAGCACGAGGGACAAACTCTACGAGCAGTACTTC.

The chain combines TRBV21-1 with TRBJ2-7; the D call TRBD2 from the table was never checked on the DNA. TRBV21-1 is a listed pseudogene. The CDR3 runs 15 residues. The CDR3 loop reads CASSSRWDLDYEQYF. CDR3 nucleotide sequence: TGTGCCAGCAGCTCTAGGTGGGACTTAGACTACGAGCAGTACTTC.

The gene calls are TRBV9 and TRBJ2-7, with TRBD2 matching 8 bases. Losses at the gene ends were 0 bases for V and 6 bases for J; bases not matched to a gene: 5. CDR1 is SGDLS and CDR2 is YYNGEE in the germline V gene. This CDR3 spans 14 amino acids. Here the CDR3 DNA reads TGTGCCAGCAGCGTAGATCCGGGACTAGGCGAGCAGTACTTC. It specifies CASSVDPGLGEQYF.

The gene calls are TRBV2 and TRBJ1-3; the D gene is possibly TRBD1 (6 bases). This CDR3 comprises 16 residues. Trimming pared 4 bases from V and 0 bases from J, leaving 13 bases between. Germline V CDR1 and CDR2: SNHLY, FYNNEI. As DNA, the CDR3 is TGTGCCAGCAGTGGTGGGGGCGTAATCTCTGGAAACACCATATATTTT. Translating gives CASSGGGVISGNTIYF.

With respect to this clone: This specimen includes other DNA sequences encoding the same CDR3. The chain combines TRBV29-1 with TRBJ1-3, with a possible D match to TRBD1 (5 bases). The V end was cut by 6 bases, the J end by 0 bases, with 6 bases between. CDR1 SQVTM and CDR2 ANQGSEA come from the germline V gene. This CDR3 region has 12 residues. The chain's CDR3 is CSVQGSGNTIYF. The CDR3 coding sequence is TGCAGCGTCCAGGGCTCTGGAAACACCATATATTTT.